Sequencing of this T cell receptor (beta chain) was carried out in a study of siplizumab effects on memory and regulatory T cells. The assay was immunoSEQ multiplex PCR, and TCRdb's table has in-frame clones only and misses some. The table has more than 90,000 clones, around 90% seen once. Findings of the study overall: Significantly reduced by siplizumab was the cumulative frequency of alloreactive sequences, namely those traceable to unstimulated CD4+ memory cells. Whether the proliferating Tregs (from siplizumab cultures) were suppressive was not confirmed. Mappable alloreactive CD4+ clones came from Treg cells about 65% of the time on average with siplizumab, against 26.9% in controls. Roughly 80-96% of proliferating CD4+ or CD8+ clones lacked an assignable naive or memory phenotype.

The CDR3 runs 16 residues. Trimming cost V 0 bases and J 2 bases; bases outside gene matches: 5. Per the germline V gene, CDR1 is SGHTA and CDR2 is FQGNSA. Details on this clone: Its antigen is still unknown.

The TCR originated in a human donor in good health. The chain combines TRBV7-2 with TRBJ1-2, with TRBD1 matching over 8 bases. The sample taken for sequencing was non-Treg CD4+ T cells sorted from blood. The CDR3 region is CASSLAPDRVNYGYTF. CDR3 nucleotide sequence: TGTGCCAGCAGCTTAGCTCCGGACAGGGTGAACTATGGCTACACCTTC. Full variable domain (rest looked up from reference TRBV7-2 and TRBJ1-2): GAGVSQSPSNKVTEKGKDVELRCDPISGHTALYWYRQSLGQGLEFLIYFQGNSAPDKSGLPSDRFSAERTGGSVSTLTIQRTQQEDSAVYLCASSLAPDRVNYGYTFGSGTRLTVV.